This record looks at one T cell receptor (beta chain) sequence and its context. The primer mix had 60 Vbeta and 13 Jbeta primers. Using immunoSEQ multiplex PCR, the repertoire was profiled, and TCRdb retains in-frame clones only, with some absent. The table has around 150,000 clones, 84% seen once. This sample was taken from a study of cytomegalovirus exposure and HLA in healthy donors. The length of the CDR3 is 15 residues. V lost 5 bases, J lost 3 bases, and 6 bases stayed unmatched. Germline CDR1 and CDR2: LNHNV and YYDKDF (reference sequence). The V call is TRBV15, the J call TRBJ2-3; 9 nucleotides match TRBD1. This clonotype was obtained from a man between 18 and 29 years old in good health and CMV-seronegative. The sample comprised PBMCs. CDR3 bases: TGTGCCACCAGCCCCGGGGGACAGGGTACAGATACGCAGTATTTT. This codes for CATSPGGQGTDTQYF.